These T cell receptor beta chains were read from a single sample in a study of T-cell memory formation after mild COVID-19. One entry per CDR3 protein results from TCRdb running MiXCR on the 5' RACE reads. The sample yields under 550,000 distinct CDR3 sequences, approximately 19% seen once. The sequenced sample consisted of PBMCs or a T cell subset sorted from them (not recorded which). The source is a man aged 18 to 29 who had mild COVID-19 (a few samples of this study predate the infection). Cell type and time point are not known. CDR3s include the opening cysteine and the closing phenylalanine or tryptophan. The D gene is left open where the match is weak. Expanded clones are given a class, and other clones once, few, many or no size at all.

d_call: TRBD1; clone_size: -; v_call: TRBV28; j_call: TRBJ1-5; cdr3_aa: CASSPARQGLQPQHF; cdr3_nt: TGTGCCAGCAGCCCCGCCCGACAGGGTCTTCAGCCCCAGCATTTT
d_call: TRBD2; clone_size: few; v_call: TRBV7-9; j_call: TRBJ2-6; cdr3_aa: CASSSSGGILSGANVLTF; cdr3_nt: TGTGCCAGCAGCTCCAGCGGGGGGATCCTCTCTGGGGCCAACGTCCTGACTTTC
d_call: -; clone_size: -; v_call: TRBV10-3; j_call: TRBJ1-3; cdr3_aa: CAISTGGYGNTIYF; cdr3_nt: TGTGCCATCAGTACTGGGGGTTACGGAAACACCATATATTTT
d_call: -; clone_size: -; v_call: TRBV6-1; j_call: TRBJ2-2; cdr3_aa: CASTEFRDGELFF; cdr3_nt: TGTGCCAGCACCGAGTTTAGGGACGGGGAGCTGTTTTTT
d_call: -; clone_size: few; v_call: TRBV29-1; j_call: TRBJ2-4; cdr3_aa: CSGGTLNIQYF; cdr3_nt: TGCAGCGGGGGGACCCTAAACATTCAGTACTTC
d_call: TRBD2; clone_size: -; v_call: TRBV15; j_call: TRBJ2-2; cdr3_aa: CATSRATSGDTGELFF; cdr3_nt: TGTGCCACCAGCAGAGCGACTAGCGGGGACACCGGGGAGCTGTTTTTT
d_call: TRBD2; clone_size: few; v_call: TRBV5-4; j_call: TRBJ2-7; cdr3_aa: CASSWTSNEQYF; cdr3_nt: TGTGCCAGCAGCTGGACTAGTAACGAGCAGTACTTC
d_call: TRBD2; clone_size: few; v_call: TRBV6-5; j_call: TRBJ2-7; cdr3_aa: CASSGGTSGGEVF; cdr3_nt: TGTGCCAGCAGCGGGGGGACTAGCGGGGGCGAGGTCTTC
d_call: -; clone_size: -; v_call: TRBV12-3/TRBV12-4; j_call: TRBJ2-2; cdr3_aa: CASTFFSGELFF; cdr3_nt: TGTGCCAGCACCTTTTTTTCCGGGGAGCTGTTTTTT
d_call: TRBD2; clone_size: -; v_call: TRBV7-2; j_call: TRBJ2-1; cdr3_aa: CASSVPRGTSFHEQFF; cdr3_nt: TGTGCCAGCAGCGTACCTCGGGGGACTAGCTTCCATGAGCAGTTCTTC
d_call: TRBD2; clone_size: many; v_call: TRBV20-1; j_call: TRBJ2-5; cdr3_aa: CSARDLRLAEETQYF; cdr3_nt: TGCAGTGCTAGAGATTTGCGACTAGCGGAAGAGACCCAGTACTTC
d_call: TRBD1; clone_size: many; v_call: TRBV5-1; j_call: TRBJ2-4; cdr3_aa: CASSLTGGDIQYF; cdr3_nt: TGCGCCAGCAGCTTGACAGGGGGAGACATTCAGTACTTC
d_call: -; clone_size: few; v_call: TRBV14; j_call: TRBJ1-1; cdr3_aa: CASSQAGWGWDTEAFF; cdr3_nt: TGTGCCAGCAGCCAAGCAGGGTGGGGATGGGACACTGAAGCTTTCTTT
d_call: TRBD2; clone_size: few; v_call: TRBV6-5; j_call: TRBJ2-5; cdr3_aa: CASALAGVQETQYF; cdr3_nt: TGTGCCAGCGCATTAGCGGGGGTACAAGAGACCCAGTACTTC
d_call: -; clone_size: -; v_call: TRBV15; j_call: TRBJ2-7; cdr3_aa: CATSTPGGGGYDQYF; cdr3_nt: TGTGCCACCAGCACTCCCGGAGGGGGAGGCTACGATCAGTACTTC
d_call: TRBD1; clone_size: few; v_call: TRBV9; j_call: TRBJ1-4; cdr3_aa: CASSMKGQGNEKLFF; cdr3_nt: TGTGCCAGCAGCATGAAGGGACAGGGTAATGAAAAACTGTTTTTT
d_call: -; clone_size: few; v_call: TRBV2; j_call: TRBJ2-1; cdr3_aa: CASTEGQSAYNEQFF; cdr3_nt: TGTGCCAGCACCGAGGGGCAATCTGCCTACAATGAGCAGTTCTTC
d_call: -; clone_size: few; v_call: TRBV6-2/TRBV6-3; j_call: TRBJ1-1; cdr3_aa: CASSPDDTEAFF; cdr3_nt: TGTGCCAGCAGTCCCGACGACACTGAAGCTTTCTTT
d_call: TRBD1; clone_size: -; v_call: TRBV11-2; j_call: TRBJ2-5; cdr3_aa: CASRRTGVSGETQYF; cdr3_nt: TGTGCCAGCAGGCGTACAGGGGTATCAGGAGAGACCCAGTACTTC
d_call: TRBD1; clone_size: -; v_call: TRBV15; j_call: TRBJ1-2; cdr3_aa: CATLTGDYGYTF; cdr3_nt: TGTGCCACCCTTACAGGGGACTATGGCTACACCTTC
d_call: -; clone_size: many; v_call: TRBV20-1; j_call: TRBJ2-5; cdr3_aa: CSASPRGATWETQYF; cdr3_nt: TGCAGTGCTAGTCCCCGGGGGGCTACTTGGGAGACCCAGTACTTC
d_call: -; clone_size: many; v_call: TRBV4-3; j_call: TRBJ2-7; cdr3_aa: CASSQETGGDEQYF; cdr3_nt: TGCGCCAGCAGCCAAGAAACAGGGGGGGACGAGCAGTACTTC
d_call: -; clone_size: -; v_call: TRBV7-2; j_call: TRBJ2-3; cdr3_aa: CASSPKNTDTQYF; cdr3_nt: TGTGCCAGCAGCCCAAAGAACACAGATACGCAGTATTTT
d_call: TRBD1; clone_size: few; v_call: TRBV5-1; j_call: TRBJ2-5; cdr3_aa: CASSLEGQGETQYF; cdr3_nt: TGCGCCAGCAGCTTGGAGGGACAGGGAGAGACCCAGTACTTC
d_call: TRBD1; clone_size: -; v_call: TRBV4-1; j_call: TRBJ1-1; cdr3_aa: CASSPLTGRITEAFF; cdr3_nt: TGCGCCAGCAGTCCCCTGACAGGGCGGATCACTGAAGCTTTCTTT
d_call: TRBD2; clone_size: -; v_call: TRBV5-4; j_call: TRBJ2-5; cdr3_aa: CASSSRLAGAETQYF; cdr3_nt: TGTGCCAGCAGCTCTAGACTAGCGGGGGCAGAGACCCAGTACTTC
d_call: -; clone_size: -; v_call: TRBV20-1; j_call: TRBJ2-3; cdr3_aa: CSARVLGTDTQYF; cdr3_nt: TGCAGTGCTAGAGTTCTGGGCACAGATACGCAGTATTTT
d_call: -; clone_size: -; v_call: TRBV25-1; j_call: TRBJ1-1; cdr3_aa: CASSAGVPGRRWSTEAFF; cdr3_nt: TGTGCCAGCAGCGCAGGGGTACCCGGCCGTAGGTGGAGCACTGAAGCTTTCTTT
d_call: -; clone_size: few; v_call: TRBV5-1; j_call: TRBJ2-3; cdr3_aa: CASSSDSPSTDTQYF; cdr3_nt: TGCGCCAGCAGCTCGGACTCTCCTTCCACAGATACGCAGTATTTT
d_call: TRBD1; clone_size: -; v_call: TRBV29-1; j_call: TRBJ1-5; cdr3_aa: CSVAGTGGSNQPQHF; cdr3_nt: TGCAGCGTCGCCGGGACAGGGGGTAGTAACCAGCCCCAGCATTTT
d_call: -; clone_size: -; v_call: TRBV28; j_call: TRBJ1-6; cdr3_aa: CASSLDWGLTSPLHF; cdr3_nt: TGTGCCAGCAGTCTCGATTGGGGTCTCACTTCACCCCTCCACTTT
d_call: -; clone_size: -; v_call: TRBV3-1; j_call: TRBJ1-5; cdr3_aa: CASSQRGGGQPQHF; cdr3_nt: TGTGCCAGCAGCCAAAGGGGCGGGGGTCAGCCCCAGCATTTT
d_call: TRBD2; clone_size: many; v_call: TRBV29-1; j_call: TRBJ2-1; cdr3_aa: CSVGGWNNEQFF; cdr3_nt: TGCAGCGTCGGGGGGTGGAACAATGAGCAGTTCTTC
d_call: TRBD1; clone_size: few; v_call: TRBV2; j_call: TRBJ1-5; cdr3_aa: CASTGTGGRQPQHF; cdr3_nt: TGTGCCAGCACAGGGACAGGGGGCCGTCAGCCCCAGCATTTT
d_call: -; clone_size: -; v_call: TRBV9; j_call: TRBJ2-3; cdr3_aa: CASSVREGGLGDTQYF; cdr3_nt: TGTGCCAGCAGCGTACGAGAGGGCGGGTTGGGAGATACGCAGTATTTT
d_call: TRBD1; clone_size: few; v_call: TRBV2; j_call: TRBJ2-2; cdr3_aa: CASSDGTGNTGELFF; cdr3_nt: TGTGCCAGCAGTGACGGGACAGGGAACACCGGGGAGCTGTTTTTT
d_call: -; clone_size: -; v_call: TRBV15; j_call: TRBJ1-5; cdr3_aa: CATSRDRGSGQPQHF; cdr3_nt: TGTGCCACCAGCAGAGACCGAGGGTCAGGTCAGCCCCAGCATTTT
d_call: -; clone_size: -; v_call: TRBV11-3; j_call: TRBJ2-1; cdr3_aa: CASSLVRASRSYNEQFF; cdr3_nt: TGTGCCAGCAGCTTAGTAAGAGCTTCACGATCCTACAATGAGCAGTTCTTC
d_call: -; clone_size: -; v_call: TRBV7-2; j_call: TRBJ2-5; cdr3_aa: CASSLDGGARTQYF; cdr3_nt: TGTGCCAGCAGCTTAGATGGGGGGGCGCGGACCCAGTACTTC
d_call: TRBD2; clone_size: few; v_call: TRBV4-1; j_call: TRBJ2-5; cdr3_aa: CASSPTRGGLETQYF; cdr3_nt: TGCGCCAGCAGCCCGACCCGCGGGGGTCTGGAGACCCAGTACTTC